Given below is one T cell receptor beta chain in context. The antigen is undetermined. Germline V gene sequence: CDR1 SGHKS, CDR2 YYEKEE (reference sequence). The length of the CDR3 is 18 residues. Trimming at V came to 4 bases and at J to 7 bases, leaving 22 bases not matched to a gene. This specimen comes from a study of graft-versus-host responses after intestinal transplantation. Study background: Multivisceral, liver-intestinal, or isolated intestinal grafts were transplanted into recipients. Anti-thymocyte globulin was used for induction in all recipients, who then took tacrolimus and steroids for around 3 years. Study results and caveats: Ileal or blood samples showed some GvH clones first, and such clones were also found in recipient marrow. Peak levels of circulating GvH clones tracked with early post-transplant HvG declines.

Sequencing was performed with immunoSEQ multiplex PCR; in TCRdb, only in-frame clones are kept and a portion is missing. The sample holds some 70,000 clones, around 90% seen once. This chain joins TRBV5-5 and TRBJ2-5; the match to TRBD2 covers 7 bases. This TCR derives from a human patient who received an intestinal transplant, so some T cells may come from the graft donor. The source was bone marrow, collected 700 to 850 days after intestinal transplantation. The CDR3 nucleotides are TGTGCCAGCAGCCCGGCCCCAGGTGGTGCGGCGGGAGTCGGGACCCAGTACTTC. This gives the protein CASSPAPGGAAGVGTQYF.